Below are 18 T cell receptor beta chains sequenced from a single sample in a study of shared clonotypes between healthy human individuals. Libraries were prepared by immunoSEQ multiplex PCR; TCRdb keeps only in-frame clonotypes and omits some of them. The sample lists over a million clones, approximately 80% occurring once. The sample taken for sequencing was memory CD4+ T cells from PBMCs. Documented subset: CD45RA-negative fraction. The receptors shown here come from a man aged 18 to 30 in good health. Some clones in this sample may be carry-over from other donors' samples.

This clone was seen a few times. CDR3 bases: TGTGCCTGCCTCCCGGGGCGGACTGAAGCTTTCTTT. Protein product: CACLPGRTEAFF. J is TRBJ1-1 and V is TRBV30; a weak D match, TRBD1 (5 bases). The CDR3 covers 12 residues. Looked up from germline, CDR1 is GTSNPN and CDR2 is SVGIG (reference sequence). V was shortened by 6 bases and J by 5 bases, with 13 bases between the two germline ends.

This chain uses TRBV5-1 with TRBJ2-2, with D possibly matching TRBD1 (7 bases). Germline lookup yields CDR1 SGHRS and CDR2 YFSETQ. The CDR3 sequence is 15 residues long. Deletions cut 4 bases from V and 2 bases from J, with 12 bases between. The CDR3 nucleotides are TGCGCCAGCAGCCGCCAGGGGGGAAACACCGGGGAGCTGTTTTTT. It encodes CASSRQGGNTGELFF.

The chain couples TRBV30 to TRBJ1-1; 8 bases line up with TRBD1. Germline V gene sequence: CDR1 GTSNPN, CDR2 SVGIG (reference sequence). The V and J ends lost 2 bases and 4 bases, in that order; junction bases with no gene match: 0. The CDR3 has 12 residues. In DNA, the CDR3 is TGTGCCTGGAGTACAGGGGGCACTGAAGCTTTCTTT. This codes for CAWSTGGTEAFF. Full variable domain (missing parts from reference TRBV30 and TRBJ1-1): SQTIHQWPATLVQPVGSPLSLECTVEGTSNPNLYWYRQAAGRGLQLLFYSVGIGQISSEVPQNLSASRPQDRQFILSSKKLLLSDSGFYLCAWSTGGTEAFFGQGTRLTVV.

The rearrangement links TRBV9 to TRBJ1-1, with D perhaps TRBD1 (6 bases). Germline lookup yields CDR1 SGDLS and CDR2 YYNGEE. CDR3 length: 14 amino acids. With 3 bases removed from V and 0 bases from J, the gap between germline ends came to 9 bases. The CDR3 sequence: CASSARGMNTEAFF. DNA of the CDR3: TGTGCCAGCAGCGCCAGGGGCATGAACACTGAAGCTTTCTTT.

The CDR3 DNA reads as TGCAGCGCCGCGGACAGGCGTAATGAAAAACTGTTTTTT. It encodes CSAADRRNEKLFF. The chain couples TRBV29-1 to TRBJ1-4; 7 nucleotides agree with TRBD1. Germline CDR1 SQVTM, CDR2 ANQGSEA. J gave up 4 bases and V 7 bases, and 6 bases lay outside the gene matches. The CDR3 extends over 13 amino acids. Using reference TRBV29-1 and TRBJ1-4 for the parts outside the CDR3, the full variable domain is SAVISQKPSRDICQRGTSLTIQCQVDSQVTMMFWYRQQPGQSLTLIATANQGSEATYESGFVIDKFPISRPNLTFSTLTVSNMSPEDSSIYLCSAADRRNEKLFFGSGTQLSVL.

The chain couples TRBV29-1 to TRBJ2-2; 8 bases are shared with TRBD1. Trimming at V came to 4 bases and at J to 5 bases, leaving 9 bases not matched to a gene. Germline CDR1 SQVTM, CDR2 ANQGSEA. The CDR3 consists of 15 residues. DNA for the CDR3: TGCAGCGTTGCACCGACAGGGGTGGGGACCGGGGAGCTGTTTTTT. It translates to CSVAPTGVGTGELFF.

The V and J genes are TRBV5-1 and TRBJ1-2; possibly TRBD1 for D (5 bases). The CDR3 contains 15 residues. The V gene lost 0 bases and the J gene lost 5 bases, with 14 bases spanning the gap. Germline V lookup: CDR1 SGHRS, CDR2 YFSETQ. The chain's CDR3 is CASSLGSGHDYGYTF. CDR3 DNA: TGCGCCAGCAGCTTGGGATCAGGGCATGATTATGGCTACACCTTC.

The chain carries TRBV7-9 and TRBJ2-2; D is unresolved. This CDR3 contains 15 residues. The germline V gene has CDR1 SEHNR and CDR2 FQNEAQ (reference sequence). V was trimmed by 3 bases and J by 6 bases, leaving 14 bases between them. CDR3 sequence reads: CASSFLSSTAGELFF. The CDR3 coding sequence is TGTGCCAGCAGCTTCTTGAGTTCGACCGCCGGGGAGCTGTTTTTT.

The V call is TRBV30, the J call TRBJ2-5; D is undetermined. CDR1 and CDR2 from the germline V gene are GTSNPN and SVGIG (reference sequence). This CDR3 region has 12 residues. V was clipped by 0 bases and J by 4 bases, with 6 bases between them. CDR3 DNA: TGTGCCTGGAGTGTGGACGGAGAGACCCAGTACTTC. It codes for CAWSVDGETQYF.

The J gene is TRBJ1-6, the V gene TRBV28, with 7 bases that match TRBD1. V shed 6 bases, J shed 4 bases, and the junction held 6 bases outside the gene matches. The CDR3 extends over 15 amino acids. The V gene's germline CDR1 is MDHEN and CDR2 SYDVKM. This chain's CDR3 is CASRPSGGYNSPLHF. The CDR3 DNA reads as TGTGCCAGCAGGCCTTCAGGGGGTTATAATTCACCCCTCCACTTT.

With respect to this clone: This may arise from a read error, as a much more abundant clone is one base away. The sample has other DNA sequences that encode this CDR3 too. This sequence joins TRBV7-9 and TRBJ2-3, with D unclear. CDR3 length equals 12 residues. Trimming removed 1 base from V and 2 bases from J, with 1 base in between. Germline CDR1 and CDR2: SEHNR and FQNEAQ (reference sequence). The CDR3 spells CASSLDTDTQYF. The CDR3 region has the DNA TGTGCCAGCAGCTTAGACACAGATACGCAGTATTTT.

The chain combines TRBV4-1 with TRBJ2-1; tentatively, D is TRBD1 or TRBD2 (5 bases each). Germline values: CDR1 MGHRA, CDR2 YSYEKL. The CDR3 loop spans 17 amino acids. Trimming removed 0 bases from V and 4 bases from J, with 16 bases in between. The CDR3 sequence is CASSQERGGQRYNEQFF. DNA of the CDR3: TGCGCCAGCAGCCAAGAACGGGGCGGACAACGATACAATGAGCAGTTCTTC.

The chain is built from TRBV30 and TRBJ2-2; 8 bases fit TRBD2. The CDR3 spans 15 residues. After removal of 4 bases from V and 6 bases from J, the junction contained 10 bases not matched to a gene. CDR1 is GTSNPN and CDR2 is SVGIG in the germline V gene (reference sequence). CDR3 nucleotides: TGTGCCTGGAACTTAGCGGGAAATCGAGCCGGGGAGCTGTTTTTT. Amino acids: CAWNLAGNRAGELFF.

The chain has TRBV6-5 and TRBJ1-2; D gene unclear. Germline loops: CDR1 MNHEY, CDR2 SVGAGI. Trimming cost V 5 bases and J 8 bases, with 15 bases left between them. The length of the CDR3 is 13 residues. The CDR3 sequence: CASSPTLGEGYTF. CDR3 nucleotides: TGTGCCAGCAGTCCCACACTCGGCGAGGGCTACACCTTC.

About this clone itself: With only one base between it and a far larger clone, this is likely a read error. The same CDR3 also results from other DNA sequences found in this sample. The V call is TRBV2, the J call TRBJ2-2; 10 bases are shared with TRBD1. The CDR3 consists of 16 residues. Germline V gene sequence: CDR1 SNHLY, CDR2 FYNNEI. CDR3 sequence: CASSGTGVGLTGELFF. DNA for the CDR3: TGTGCCAGCTCCGGGACAGGGGTCGGTCTCACCGGGGAGCTGTTCTTT. The complete variable domain, with remaining parts taken from reference TRBV2 and TRBJ2-2, reads EPEVTQTPSHQVTQMGQEVILRCVPISNHLYFYWYRQILGQKVEFLVSFYNNEISEKSEIFDDQFSVERPDGSNFTLKIRSTKLEDSAMYFCASSGTGVGLTGELFFGEGSRLTVL.

The chain links TRBV10-3 to TRBJ2-3, with a weak D call TRBD1 (5 bases). This CDR3 has 14 amino acids. Trimming left V 4 bases short and J 3 bases short, with 11 bases between. The germline V gene encodes CDR1 ENHRY and CDR2 SYGVKD. CDR3: CAISVSGKTDTQYF. CDR3 nucleotide sequence: TGTGCCATCAGTGTTTCAGGGAAGACAGATACGCAGTATTTT.

This clone was recorded only once. The chain recombines TRBV30 with TRBJ2-7, with D perhaps being TRBD1 or TRBD2 (6 bases each). V was cut by 2 bases and J by 3 bases, with 11 bases left in between. This CDR3 has 13 amino acids. Germline assignment: CDR1 GTSNPN and CDR2 SVGIG (reference sequence). CDR3 DNA sequence: TGTGCCTGGAGTAGGGGGGATGACTACGAGCAGTACTTC. This gives the protein CAWSRGDDYEQYF.

The chain links TRBV7-2 to TRBJ2-1; TRBD1 might be the D (6 bases). This CDR3 is built from 15 residues. V shed 3 bases and J shed 4 bases, with 13 bases lying between them. Germline lookup yields CDR1 SGHTA and CDR2 FQGNSA. Written as DNA, the CDR3 is TGTGCCAGCAGCTTTTCAGGGGTTTCGTACAATGAGCAGTTCTTC. This encodes CASSFSGVSYNEQFF.